One and the same sample provided the 20 T cell receptor beta chains below, sequenced in a study of blood T cell repertoires in COVID-19. Clones were sequenced by immunoSEQ multiplex PCR, and TCRdb holds only the in-frame ones, with some missing. This sample has around 100,000 clones, with 81% found just once. Material: peripheral blood. These receptor sequences come from a man in his fifties or sixties with acute or convalescent COVID-19.

This chain uses TRBV14 with TRBJ1-5; D not certain. CDR1 and CDR2 from the germline V gene are SGHDN and FVKESK. CDR3 length: 14 residues. With 4 bases removed from V and 3 bases from J, the gap between germline ends came to 10 bases. The CDR3 DNA is TGTGCCAGCAGCCGACCGGGGTACAATCAGCCCCAGCATTTT. Translated: CASSRPGYNQPQHF.

CDR3 sequence: CASSLGGGSYNEQFF. Written as DNA, the CDR3 is TGTGCCAGCAGCTTGGGGGGGGGCTCCTACAATGAGCAGTTCTTC. This chain uses TRBV11-3 with TRBJ2-1, with 7 bases that match TRBD2. After removal of 3 bases from V and 0 bases from J, the junction contained 2 bases not matched to a gene. There are 15 residues in the CDR3. Germline V gene data show CDR1 as SGHNT and CDR2 as YENEEA.

The chain links TRBV13 to TRBJ1-3; D ambiguous. Germline CDR1 reads PRHDT; CDR2 reads FYEKMQ (reference sequence). V lost 2 bases, J lost 4 bases, and 9 bases lay in between. The length of the CDR3 is 14 residues. For the CDR3, the DNA is TGTGCCAGCAGCTTAAGAGGGTCAGGAAACACCATATATTTT. Amino acids: CASSLRGSGNTIYF.

This CDR3 reads CASSLGTGQAGYTF. The CDR3, as DNA: TGTGCCAGCTCACTAGGGACAGGTCAAGCGGGCTACACCTTC. The chain carries TRBV18 and TRBJ1-2; TRBD1 agrees at 8 bases. V dropped 4 bases and J dropped 8; count of bases not matched to a gene: 9. This CDR3 is 14 amino acids long. Germline V gene lookup returns CDR1 KGHSH and CDR2 LQKENI.

V is TRBV11-2 and J is TRBJ2-7, with TRBD1 matching over 11 bases. Germline values: CDR1 SGHAT, CDR2 FQNNGV. J lost 0 bases, V lost 6 bases, and 7 bases had no gene match. This CDR3 is built from 16 residues. In DNA form, the CDR3 reads TGTGCCAGCAGGAAGCCCGGGACAGGGGGCTCCTACGAGCAGTACTTC. It is translated as CASRKPGTGGSYEQYF.

The V gene is TRBV10-3, the J gene TRBJ1-1, with TRBD1 as a possible D gene (6 bases). Per the germline V gene, CDR1 is ENHRY and CDR2 is SYGVKD. The CDR3 is 12 amino acids. Trimming removed 6 bases from V and 5 bases from J, with 10 bases in between. The CDR3 DNA is TGTGCCATCAGGGAAGGACAGACTGAAGCTTTCTTT. Its protein product is CAIREGQTEAFF.

The rearrangement uses TRBV18 and TRBJ1-4; 7 bases are a match to TRBD1. The length of the CDR3 is 16 residues. Germline CDR1 is KGHSH and CDR2 is LQKENI. With 4 bases clipped from V and 2 bases from J, the junction kept 7 bases outside the gene matches. The CDR3 spells CASSHVGTVTNEKLFF. The DNA of the CDR3 is TGTGCCAGCTCACATGTCGGGACAGTGACTAATGAAAAACTGTTTTTT.

The V gene is TRBV2, the J gene TRBJ2-2, with D uncertain. The CDR3 consists of 13 residues. Per germline, CDR1 SNHLY and CDR2 FYNNEI. V was shortened by 11 bases and J by 2 bases, with 12 bases between the two germline ends. The chain's CDR3 is CALQPENTGELFF. CDR3 nucleotides: TGTGCCCTACAGCCAGAAAACACCGGGGAGCTGTTTTTT.

The rearrangement uses TRBV12-3 or TRBV12-4 and TRBJ1-2, with a weak D call TRBD1 (5 bases). The CDR3 extends over 13 amino acids. Trimming took off 3 bases at V and 7 bases at J, with 12 bases between the two ends. CDR3 region: CASSFGGVGGYTF. CDR3 nucleotide sequence: TGTGCCAGCAGTTTTGGGGGGGTTGGTGGCTACACCTTC.

This clone came up once. The chain has TRBV19 and TRBJ1-5; TRBD1 matches at 9 bases. Germline trimming cut 6 bases from V and 1 base from J; bases unmatched to any gene: 1. CDR1 LNHDA and CDR2 SQIVND come from the germline V gene (reference sequence). The CDR3 is 14 amino acids. The CDR3 here is CASRTGGSNQPQHF. In nucleotides, the CDR3 is TGTGCCAGTAGGACAGGGGGAAGCAATCAGCCCCAGCATTTT.

This clone was observed a single time. The chain employs TRBV15 and TRBJ2-3; D remains ambiguous. Trimming took off 0 bases at V and 11 bases at J, with 12 bases between the two ends. There are 13 residues in the CDR3. Germline CDR1 reads LNHNV; CDR2 reads YYDKDF (reference sequence). The CDR3 region is CATSRDRQTGQYF. The CDR3 DNA follows: TGTGCCACCAGCAGAGATAGGCAGACGGGGCAGTATTTT. The full variable domain, completed using reference TRBV15 and TRBJ2-3, is DAMVIQNPRYQVTQFGKPVTLSCSQTLNHNVMYWYQQKSSQAPKLLFHYYDKDFNNEADTPDNFQSRRPNTSFCFLDIRSPGLGDTAMYLCATSRDRQTGQYFGPGTRLTVL.

The chain couples TRBV7-3 to TRBJ2-6; D not certain. Germline loops: CDR1 SGHTA, CDR2 FQGTGA. The CDR3 totals 15 residues. V was clipped by 6 bases and J by 4 bases, with 13 bases between them. CDR3 in DNA: TGTGCCAGCAGGGGCTCCCCCTCAGGGGCCAACGTCCTGACTTTC. It encodes CASRGSPSGANVLTF.

This chain links TRBV7-2 with TRBJ2-3; TRBD1 might be the D (6 bases). Between the trimmed V and J ends, which lost 4 bases and 3 bases, there was a span of 8 bases. Germline V gene sequence: CDR1 SGHTA, CDR2 FQGNSA. The CDR3 spans 13 residues. CDR3 bases: TGTGCCAGCAGCTCGCAGGGGACAGATACGCAGTATTTT. It encodes CASSSQGTDTQYF.

This chain links TRBV6-2 or TRBV6-3 with TRBJ1-3; unclear D gene. Deletions cut 4 bases from V and 5 bases from J, with 15 bases between. Germline V gives CDR1 MNHEY, CDR2 SVGEGT. The CDR3 is 15 amino acids. The CDR3 DNA reads as TGTGCCAGCAGTTCCCTACCCGCGCGTCGAAACACCATATATTTT. Translation gives CASSSLPARRNTIYF.

The chain couples TRBV7-3 to TRBJ2-1, with TRBD1 matching 10 bases. The CDR3 totals 17 residues. CDR1 and CDR2 (germline): SGHTA, FQGTGA. The trim removed 4 bases at V and 3 bases at J, leaving 9 bases unmatched. CDR3 sequence (DNA): TGTGCCAGCAGCTCCCAGGAGACAGGGGGCGGCTACAATGAGCAGTTCTTC. Translation: CASSSQETGGGYNEQFF.

The V call is TRBV2, the J call TRBJ2-2; no clear D gene. Between the trimmed V and J ends, which lost 6 bases and 4 bases, there was a span of 15 bases. Germline-derived CDR1 and CDR2 are SNHLY and FYNNEI. CDR3 size: 15 residues. CDR3 DNA: TGTGCCAGCAGGAGGATGGCTACCGGCACCGGGGAGCTGTTTTTT. This sequence encodes CASRRMATGTGELFF.

The J gene is TRBJ2-6, the V gene TRBV5-1, with TRBD1 identical over 7 bases. Germline lookup yields CDR1 SGHRS and CDR2 YFSETQ. The J segment lost 2 bases and the V segment lost 3 bases, leaving 5 bases of the junction unmatched. The length of the CDR3 is 16 residues. The CDR3 sequence is CASSSTGSPGANVLTF. Written as DNA, the CDR3 is TGCGCCAGCAGCTCGACAGGGTCCCCTGGGGCCAACGTCCTGACTTTC.

The genes are TRBV5-1 and TRBJ1-2; weak D call: TRBD1 (5 bases). V gave up 0 bases and J gave up 1 base, with 13 bases separating them. Germline CDR1 reads SGHRS; CDR2 reads YFSETQ. The CDR3 consists of 16 residues. CDR3 bases: TGCGCCAGCAGCTTGGAGGGGCAGGCATTTAACTATGGCTACACCTTC. As protein: CASSLEGQAFNYGYTF.

The chain couples TRBV29-1 to TRBJ1-1, with D tentatively TRBD1 (5 bases). The CDR3 is 13 residues long. Germline V gene lookup returns CDR1 SQVTM and CDR2 ANQGSEA. With 5 bases removed from V and 1 base from J, the gap between germline ends came to 11 bases. The CDR3 loop reads CSVFGRENTEAFF. DNA of the CDR3: TGCAGCGTTTTCGGCAGGGAGAACACTGAAGCTTTCTTT.

This chain uses TRBV11-2 with TRBJ1-2; D unclear. In germline, CDR1 is SGHAT, CDR2 FQNNGV. V lost 1 base and J lost 4, with 13 bases in between. The length of the CDR3 is 15 residues. CDR3 sequence: CASSLAVGSAYGYTF. For the CDR3, the DNA is TGTGCCAGCAGCTTAGCGGTAGGGAGCGCCTATGGCTACACCTTC.